Following are 9 T cell receptor beta chains from one sample sequenced in a study of Tregs in tolerant kidney transplant recipients. Related graft donors supplied nonmyeloablative bone marrow transplants, and mixed chimerism was transient. The repertoire was sequenced with immunoSEQ multiplex PCR; TCRdb's copy has only in-frame clones and lacks some. The sample has about 52,000 clones, about 89% seen once; the top ten hold 13% to 15%. The specimen was CD8+ T cells from blood (PBMCs), collected 24 months after the transplant. Receptors originate from a human patient who received a combined kidney and bone marrow transplant. Some T cells may be graft donor cells.

This chain uses TRBV7-6 with TRBJ2-3; D possibly corresponds to TRBD2 (7 bases). The CDR3 consists of 16 residues. Germline V CDR1 and CDR2: SGHVS, FNYEAQ. The V end lost 5 bases, the J end lost 4 bases, and 19 bases lay between the germline ends. The CDR3 coding sequence is TGTGCCAGCAGCGACTCGGGGGGCTCCGGTTCAGATACGCAGTATTTT. Amino acid sequence: CASSDSGGSGSDTQYF.

The J gene is TRBJ2-3, the V gene TRBV9, with 11 bases that match TRBD2. The CDR3 contains 16 residues. Germline V CDR1 and CDR2: SGDLS, YYNGEE. V lost 1 base, J lost 2 bases, and 3 bases stayed unmatched. As DNA, the CDR3 is TGTGCCAGCAGCGTAACTAGCGGGAGACACACAGATACGCAGTATTTT. Translation gives CASSVTSGRHTDTQYF.

The chain links TRBV5-1 to TRBJ1-2; D possibly corresponds to TRBD1 (6 bases). CDR3 size: 16 residues. Trimming pared 1 base from V and 0 bases from J, leaving 13 bases between. Germline V CDR1 and CDR2: SGHRS, YFSETQ. CDR3 region: CASSLWTEPANYGYTF. CDR3 in DNA: TGCGCCAGCAGCTTGTGGACAGAACCTGCTAACTATGGCTACACCTTC.

The V call is TRBV2, the J call TRBJ2-1; 15 bases map to TRBD2. This CDR3 has 16 amino acids. Germline V CDR1 and CDR2: SNHLY, FYNNEI. Trimming took 1 base from V and 9 from J; bases not matched to a gene: 4. The CDR3 DNA reads TGTGCCAGCAGTGAAGGCCGGACTAGCGGGAGGGGTGAGCAGTTCTTC. This codes for CASSEGRTSGRGEQFF.

The chain has TRBV30 and TRBJ1-1; the match to TRBD1 covers 7 bases. Germline V gene sequence: CDR1 GTSNPN, CDR2 SVGIG (reference sequence). With 3 bases clipped from V and 1 base from J, the junction kept 8 bases outside the gene matches. CDR3 length equals 15 residues. CDR3 sequence (DNA): TGTGCCTGGAGGCCGGACAGGTTCGGGAACACTGAAGCTTTCTTT. This translates into CAWRPDRFGNTEAFF.

The chain employs TRBV11-3 and TRBJ2-1; 11 bases are a match to TRBD2. After removal of 3 bases from V and 9 bases from J, the junction contained 4 bases not matched to a gene. This CDR3 spans 14 amino acids. The germline V gene has CDR1 SGHNT and CDR2 YENEEA. The CDR3 DNA reads as TGTGCCAGCAGCTTTAGCGGGAGGGTTGGTGAGCAGTTCTTC. This sequence encodes CASSFSGRVGEQFF. The variable domain in full, completed from reference TRBV11-3 and TRBJ2-1, reads EAGVVQSPRYKIIEKKQPVAFWCNPISGHNTLYWYLQNLGQGPELLIRYENEEAVDDSQLPKDRFSAERLKGVDSTLKIQPAELGDSAVYLCASSFSGRVGEQFFGPGTRLTVL.

This rearrangement joins TRBV13 to TRBJ2-1; 11 nucleotides align to TRBD2. This CDR3 contains 19 residues. V shed 4 bases, J shed 0 bases, and the junction held 11 bases outside the gene matches. CDR1 and CDR2 (germline): PRHDT, FYEKMQ (reference sequence). For the CDR3, the DNA is TGTGCCAGCAGCTACCCCACCCTAGCGGGGGGACCCTCCTACAATGAGCAGTTCTTC. Protein product: CASSYPTLAGGPSYNEQFF. The full variable domain, completed using reference TRBV13 and TRBJ2-1, is AAGVIQSPRHLIKEKRETATLKCYPIPRHDTVYWYQQGPGQDPQFLISFYEKMQSDKGSIPDRFSAQQFSDYHSELNMSSLELGDSALYFCASSYPTLAGGPSYNEQFFGPGTRLTVL.

This chain joins TRBV19 and TRBJ2-2, with unresolved D. Germline V gene data show CDR1 as LNHDA and CDR2 as SQIVND (reference sequence). V lost 7 bases, J lost 0 bases, and 3 bases lay in between. CDR3 length equals 12 residues. CDR3 DNA: TGTGCCAGTATTACGAACACCGGGGAGCTGTTTTTT. It yields the protein CASITNTGELFF.

The rearrangement links TRBV7-2 to TRBJ2-1; D gene unclear. CDR3 size: 12 residues. In germline, CDR1 is SGHTA, CDR2 FQGNSA. Trimming cost V 5 bases and J 3 bases, with 5 bases left between them. The CDR3 sequence is CASSPVYNEQFF. CDR3 nucleotide sequence: TGTGCCAGCAGCCCAGTCTACAATGAGCAGTTCTTC.